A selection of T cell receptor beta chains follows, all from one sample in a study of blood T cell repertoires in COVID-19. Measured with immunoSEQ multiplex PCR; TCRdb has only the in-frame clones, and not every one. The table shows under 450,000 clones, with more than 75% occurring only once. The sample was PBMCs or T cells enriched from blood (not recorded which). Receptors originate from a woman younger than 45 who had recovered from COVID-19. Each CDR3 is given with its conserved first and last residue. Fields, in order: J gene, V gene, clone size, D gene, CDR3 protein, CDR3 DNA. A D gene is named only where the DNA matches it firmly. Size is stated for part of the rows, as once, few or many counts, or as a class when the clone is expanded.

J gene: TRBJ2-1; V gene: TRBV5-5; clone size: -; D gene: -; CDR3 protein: CASSLHSADNEQFF; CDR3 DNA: TGTGCCAGCAGCTTGCACAGTGCTGACAATGAGCAGTTCTTC
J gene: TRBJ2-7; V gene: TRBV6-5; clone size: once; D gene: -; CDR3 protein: CASSTTGPEQYF; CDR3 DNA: TGTGCCAGCAGTACAACAGGGCCCGAGCAGTACTTC
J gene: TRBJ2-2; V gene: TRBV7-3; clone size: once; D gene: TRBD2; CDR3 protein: CASSLREGGELFF; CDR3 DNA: TGTGCCAGCAGCTTACGGGAGGGCGGGGAGCTGTTTTTT
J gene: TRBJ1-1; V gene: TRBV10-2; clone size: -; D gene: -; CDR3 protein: CASSPTMNTEAFF; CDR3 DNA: TGCGCCAGCAGTCCAACAATGAACACTGAAGCTTTCTTT
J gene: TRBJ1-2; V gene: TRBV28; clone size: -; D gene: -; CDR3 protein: CASRPSQPTYGYTF; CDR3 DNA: TGTGCCAGCAGACCTTCACAGCCTACCTATGGCTACACCTTC
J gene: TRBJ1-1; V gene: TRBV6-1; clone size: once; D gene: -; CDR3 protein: CASSENRDTEAFF; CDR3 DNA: TGTGCCAGCAGTGAAAACAGGGACACTGAAGCTTTCTTT
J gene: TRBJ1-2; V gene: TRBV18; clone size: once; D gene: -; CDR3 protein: CASSPPSDGFRGYGYTF; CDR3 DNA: TGTGCCAGCTCACCCCCGTCGGACGGATTTAGGGGCTATGGCTACACCTTC
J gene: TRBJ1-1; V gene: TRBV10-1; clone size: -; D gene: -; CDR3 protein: CASSESPGGDTEAFF; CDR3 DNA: TGCGCCAGCAGTGAGTCTCCCGGCGGGGACACTGAAGCTTTCTTT
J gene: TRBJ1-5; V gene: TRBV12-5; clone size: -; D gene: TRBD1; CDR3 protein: CASGRGTGGSVSNQPQHF; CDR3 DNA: TGTGCTAGTGGAAGGGGGACAGGGGGCTCTGTAAGCAATCAGCCCCAGCATTTT
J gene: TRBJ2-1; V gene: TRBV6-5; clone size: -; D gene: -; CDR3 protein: CASSYRSIGDEQFF; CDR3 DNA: TGTGCCAGCAGTTACCGTTCCATAGGGGATGAGCAGTTCTTC
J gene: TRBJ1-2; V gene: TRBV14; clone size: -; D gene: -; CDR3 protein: CASSPRGSYGYTF; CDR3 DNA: TGTGCCAGCAGCCCAAGAGGCAGCTATGGCTACACCTTC
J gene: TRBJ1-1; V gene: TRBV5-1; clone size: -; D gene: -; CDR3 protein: CASSQQTGNTEAFF; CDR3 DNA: TGCGCCAGCAGCCAACAGACAGGAAACACTGAAGCTTTCTTT
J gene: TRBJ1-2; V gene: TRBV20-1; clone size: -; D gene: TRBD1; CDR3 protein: CSASYDRGHYGYTF; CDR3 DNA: TGCAGTGCTAGTTACGACAGGGGCCACTATGGCTACACCTTC
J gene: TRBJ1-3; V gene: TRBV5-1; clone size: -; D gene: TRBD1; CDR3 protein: CASSSGTGNTGNTIYF; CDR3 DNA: TGCGCCAGCAGCTCCGGGACAGGGAATACTGGAAACACCATATATTTT
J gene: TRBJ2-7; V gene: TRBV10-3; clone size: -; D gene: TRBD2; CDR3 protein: CAIKSGGSYEQYF; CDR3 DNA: TGTGCCATCAAGAGCGGGGGATCCTACGAGCAGTACTTC
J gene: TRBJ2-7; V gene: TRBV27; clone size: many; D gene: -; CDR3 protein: CASSLIGGYEQYF; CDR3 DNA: TGTGCCAGCAGTTTAATCGGCGGCTACGAGCAGTACTTC
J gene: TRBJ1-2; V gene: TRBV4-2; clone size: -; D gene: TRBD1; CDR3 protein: CASSQDQTGHNYGYTF; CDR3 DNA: TGTGCCAGCAGCCAAGATCAGACAGGGCATAACTATGGCTACACCTTC
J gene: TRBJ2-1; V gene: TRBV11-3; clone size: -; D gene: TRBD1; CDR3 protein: CASSPGTGGSNEQFF; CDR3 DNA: TGTGCCAGCAGCCCCGGGACAGGGGGTAGCAATGAGCAGTTCTTC
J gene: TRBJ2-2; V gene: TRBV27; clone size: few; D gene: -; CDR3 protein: CASSPRSRTGELFF; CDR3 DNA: TGTGCCAGCAGTCCACGGTCGCGCACCGGGGAGCTGTTTTTT
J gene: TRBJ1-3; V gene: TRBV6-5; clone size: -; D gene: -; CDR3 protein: CASRPGSSGNTIYF; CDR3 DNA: TGTGCCAGCAGGCCGGGGAGCTCTGGAAACACCATATATTTT
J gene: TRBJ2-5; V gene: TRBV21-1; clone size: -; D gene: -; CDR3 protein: CASRDMDNWGETQYF; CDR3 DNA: TGTGCCAGCAGAGACATGGACAACTGGGGAGAGACCCAGTACTTC
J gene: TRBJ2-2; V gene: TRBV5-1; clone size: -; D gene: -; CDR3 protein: CASSLDRVTGELFF; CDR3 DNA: TGCGCCAGCAGCTTGGACAGGGTCACCGGGGAGCTGTTTTTT
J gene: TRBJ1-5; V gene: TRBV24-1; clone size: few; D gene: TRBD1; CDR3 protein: CATSSAGTGNQPQHF; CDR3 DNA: TGTGCCACCAGTTCGGCCGGGACAGGGAATCAGCCCCAGCATTTT
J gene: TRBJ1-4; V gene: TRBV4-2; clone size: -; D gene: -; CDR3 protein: CASSQVGRGNNEKLFF; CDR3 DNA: TGTGCCAGCAGCCAAGTAGGCCGGGGGAATAATGAAAAACTGTTTTTT
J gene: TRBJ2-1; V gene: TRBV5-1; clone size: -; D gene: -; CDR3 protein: CASSLDHREQFF; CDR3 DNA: TGCGCCAGCAGCTTGGATCACCGGGAGCAGTTCTTC
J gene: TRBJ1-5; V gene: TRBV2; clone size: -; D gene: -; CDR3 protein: CASSVPPGFGQPQHF; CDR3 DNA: TGTGCCAGCAGTGTGCCCCCAGGGTTTGGGCAGCCCCAGCATTTT
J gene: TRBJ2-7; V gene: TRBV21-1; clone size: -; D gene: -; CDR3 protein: CASRVLAQSSYEQYF; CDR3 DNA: TGTGCCAGCAGGGTACTAGCGCAGAGCTCCTACGAGCAGTACTTC
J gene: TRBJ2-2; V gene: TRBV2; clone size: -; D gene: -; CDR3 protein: CASSEDLPNTGELFF; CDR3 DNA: TGTGCCAGCAGTGAAGACTTACCGAACACCGGGGAGCTGTTTTTT
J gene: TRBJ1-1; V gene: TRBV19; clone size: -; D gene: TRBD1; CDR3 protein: CASSINPRQGVAAFF; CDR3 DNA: TGTGCCAGTAGTATAAACCCCAGACAGGGCGTCGCAGCTTTCTTT
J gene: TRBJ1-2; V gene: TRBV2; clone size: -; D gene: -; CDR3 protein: CASKVTSLGGYTF; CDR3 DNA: TGTGCCAGCAAAGTGACAAGTTTGGGTGGCTACACCTTC
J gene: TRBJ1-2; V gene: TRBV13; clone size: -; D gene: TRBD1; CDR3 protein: CASSLRGQDYGYTF; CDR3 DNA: TGTGCCAGCAGCTTACGAGGACAGGATTATGGCTACACCTTC
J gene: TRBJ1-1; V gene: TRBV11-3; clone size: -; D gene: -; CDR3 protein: CASSPTSGVSNTEAFF; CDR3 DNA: TGTGCCAGCAGCCCAACCTCAGGGGTCTCGAACACTGAAGCTTTCTTT
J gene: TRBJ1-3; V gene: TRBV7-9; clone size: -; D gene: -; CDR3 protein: CASSLDGRGVSGNTIYF; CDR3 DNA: TGTGCCAGCAGCTTAGATGGGAGGGGTGTCTCTGGAAACACCATATATTTT
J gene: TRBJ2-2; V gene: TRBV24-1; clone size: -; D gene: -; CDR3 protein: CATSDWRGSGELFF; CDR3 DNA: TGTGCCACCAGTGATTGGAGGGGCTCCGGGGAGCTGTTTTTT
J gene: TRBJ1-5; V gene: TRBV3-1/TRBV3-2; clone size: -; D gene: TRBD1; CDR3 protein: CASSQGTGSLGNQPQHF; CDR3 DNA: TGTGCCAGCAGCCAGGGGACAGGGTCCTTGGGCAATCAGCCCCAGCATTTT
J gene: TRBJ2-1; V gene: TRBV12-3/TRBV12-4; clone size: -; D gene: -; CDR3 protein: CASGWESYNEQFF; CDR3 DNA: TGTGCCAGCGGGTGGGAGTCCTACAATGAGCAGTTCTTC
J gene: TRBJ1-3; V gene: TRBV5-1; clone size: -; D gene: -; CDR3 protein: CASSFDRGNTIYF; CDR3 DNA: TGCGCCAGCAGCTTTGACAGAGGAAACACCATATATTTT